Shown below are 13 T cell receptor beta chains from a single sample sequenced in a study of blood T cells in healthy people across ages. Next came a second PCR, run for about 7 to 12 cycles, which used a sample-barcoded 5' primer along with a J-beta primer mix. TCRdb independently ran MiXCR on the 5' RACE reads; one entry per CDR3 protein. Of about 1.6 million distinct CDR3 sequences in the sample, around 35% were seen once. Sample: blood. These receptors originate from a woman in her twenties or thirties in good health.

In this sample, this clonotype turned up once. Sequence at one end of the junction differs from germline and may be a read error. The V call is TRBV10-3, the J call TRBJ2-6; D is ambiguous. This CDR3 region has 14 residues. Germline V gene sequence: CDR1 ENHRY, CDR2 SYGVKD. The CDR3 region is CAVSEGSGANVLTF. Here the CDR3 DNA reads TGTGCCGTCAGTGAAGGGTCCGGGGCCAACGTCCTGACTTTC.

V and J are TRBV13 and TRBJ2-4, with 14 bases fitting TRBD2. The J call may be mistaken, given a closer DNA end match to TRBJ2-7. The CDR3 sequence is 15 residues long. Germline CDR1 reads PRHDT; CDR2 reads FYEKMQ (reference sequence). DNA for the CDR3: TGTGCCAGCAGCTTAGAGACTAGCGGGGGGGTCGAGCAGTACTTC. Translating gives CASSLETSGGVEQYF.

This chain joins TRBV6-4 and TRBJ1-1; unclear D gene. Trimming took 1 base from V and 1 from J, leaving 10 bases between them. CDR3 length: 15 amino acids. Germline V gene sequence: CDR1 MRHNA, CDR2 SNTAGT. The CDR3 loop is CASSDLLDRNTEAFF. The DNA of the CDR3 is TGTGCCAGCAGTGACTTGTTGGATCGGAACACTGAAGCTTTCTTT.

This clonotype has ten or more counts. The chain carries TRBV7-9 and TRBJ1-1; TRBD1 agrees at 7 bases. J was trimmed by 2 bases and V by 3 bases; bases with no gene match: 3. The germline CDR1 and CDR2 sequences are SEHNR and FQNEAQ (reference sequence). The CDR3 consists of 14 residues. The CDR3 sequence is CASSFGTVNTEAFF. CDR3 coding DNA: TGTGCCAGCAGCTTCGGGACAGTTAACACTGAAGCTTTCTTT.

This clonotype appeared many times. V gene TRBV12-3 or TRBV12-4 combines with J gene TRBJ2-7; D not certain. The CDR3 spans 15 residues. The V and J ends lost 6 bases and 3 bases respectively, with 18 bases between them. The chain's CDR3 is CASRLFLERGYEQYF. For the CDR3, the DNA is TGTGCCAGCAGGCTTTTTCTGGAGAGAGGCTACGAGCAGTACTTC.

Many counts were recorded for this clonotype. The CDR3 region is CASSLGGRGAKNIQYF. In DNA form, the CDR3 reads TGTGCCAGCAGTTTAGGGGGCCGGGGAGCCAAAAACATTCAGTACTTC. The V call is TRBV28, the J call TRBJ2-4, with a tentative D call TRBD1 (6 bases). CDR3 length: 16 amino acids. The V gene's germline CDR1 is MDHEN and CDR2 SYDVKM. Trimming shortened V by 2 bases and J by 0 bases, and 11 bases separated the two germline ends.

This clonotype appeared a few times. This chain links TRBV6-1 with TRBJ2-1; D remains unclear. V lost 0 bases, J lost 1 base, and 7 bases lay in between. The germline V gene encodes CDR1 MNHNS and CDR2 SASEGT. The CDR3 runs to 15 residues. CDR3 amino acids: CASSEAGHSYNEQFF. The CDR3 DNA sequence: TGTGCCAGCAGTGAAGCGGGCCATTCCTACAATGAGCAGTTCTTC.

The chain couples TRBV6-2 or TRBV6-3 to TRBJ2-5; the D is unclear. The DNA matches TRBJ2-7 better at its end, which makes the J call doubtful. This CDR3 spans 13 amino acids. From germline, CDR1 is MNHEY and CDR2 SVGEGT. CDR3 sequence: CASSYLGYSEQYF. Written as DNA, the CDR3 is TGTGCCAGCAGTTATCTAGGATACTCCGAGCAGTACTTC.

The CDR3 reads CASSVGRSSSGELFF. Written as DNA, the CDR3 is TGTGCCAGCAGCGTAGGGCGCAGTTCGTCCGGGGAGCTGTTTTTT. The rearrangement uses TRBV9 and TRBJ2-2; D gene unclear. In germline, CDR1 is SGDLS, CDR2 YYNGEE. Trimming left V 0 bases short and J 6 bases short, with 12 bases between. The CDR3 extends over 15 amino acids. The entire variable domain, with the rest obtained from reference TRBV9 and TRBJ2-2, is as follows: DSGVTQTPKHLITATGQRVTLRCSPRSGDLSVYWYQQSLDQGLQFLIQYYNGEERAKGNILERFSAQQFPDLHSELNLSSLELGDSALYFCASSVGRSSSGELFFGEGSRLTVL.

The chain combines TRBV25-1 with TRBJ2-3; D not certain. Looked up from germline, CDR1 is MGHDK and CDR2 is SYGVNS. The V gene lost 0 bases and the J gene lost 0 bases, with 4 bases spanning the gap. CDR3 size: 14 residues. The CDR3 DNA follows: TGTGCCAGCAGTGAATATGGTAGCACAGATACGCAGTATTTT. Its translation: CASSEYGSTDTQYF. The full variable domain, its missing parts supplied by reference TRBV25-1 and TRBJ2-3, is EADIYQTPRYLVIGTGKKITLECSQTMGHDKMYWYQQDPGMELHLIHYSYGVNSTEKGDLSSESTVSRIRTEHFPLTLESARPSHTSQYLCASSEYGSTDTQYFGPGTRLTVL.

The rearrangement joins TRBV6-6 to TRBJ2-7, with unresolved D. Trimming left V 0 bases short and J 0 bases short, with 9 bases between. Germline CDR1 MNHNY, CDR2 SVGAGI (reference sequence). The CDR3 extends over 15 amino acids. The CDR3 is CASSYSRQSSYEQYF. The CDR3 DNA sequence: TGTGCCAGCAGTTACTCGAGGCAGAGCTCCTACGAGCAGTACTTC.

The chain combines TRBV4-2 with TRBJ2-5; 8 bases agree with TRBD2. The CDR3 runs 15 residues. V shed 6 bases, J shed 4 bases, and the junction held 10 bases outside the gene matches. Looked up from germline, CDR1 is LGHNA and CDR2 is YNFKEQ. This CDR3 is CASSPRGAGGETQYF. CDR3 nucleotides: TGTGCCAGCAGTCCCCGGGGGGCGGGGGGAGAGACCCAGTACTTC.

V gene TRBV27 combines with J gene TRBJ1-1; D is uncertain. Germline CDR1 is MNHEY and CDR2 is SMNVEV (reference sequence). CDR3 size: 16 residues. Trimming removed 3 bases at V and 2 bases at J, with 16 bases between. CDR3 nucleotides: TGTGCCAGCAGTTTTATCATTCGCGGAGTTAACACTGAAGCTTTCTTT. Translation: CASSFIIRGVNTEAFF.